This TCR beta chain was recorded in a study of T cells in Graves' hyperthyroidism and ophthalmopathy. Notes on the study in general: Blood held most thyroid clonotypes expanded above 0.001 frequency.

The CDR3 is 15 residues long. Germline V CDR1 and CDR2: SGHTA, FQGNSA. With V trimmed by 3 bases and J by 7 bases, 2 bases remained unmatched. RNA transcripts were the template for amplifying TCR beta CDR3 regions. The HTBI primer set was used in a first-round RT-PCR of the TCR CDR3. TCRdb re-called the multiplex PCR reads through MiXCR, storing one row per CDR3 protein. The repertoire consists of about 360,000 distinct CDR3 sequences, with 13% occurring once and the leading ten covering around 21%. As to this clonotype: Its antigen is currently unknown.

The blood was taken when hyperthyroidism was first diagnosed, before any ophthalmopathy symptoms showed up. Source material: blood. The sequence came from a man aged 30-40 years with Graves' hyperthyroidism that later progressed to Graves' ophthalmopathy. The chain links TRBV7-2 to TRBJ1-6, with 11 nucleotides matching TRBD1. This CDR3 is CASSFRTGGNSPLHF. As DNA, the CDR3 is TGTGCCAGCAGCTTCCGGACAGGGGGCAATTCACCCCTCCACTTT. Filled out from reference TRBV7-2 and TRBJ1-6, the complete variable domain reads GAGVSQSPSNKVTEKGKDVELRCDPISGHTALYWYRQSLGQGLEFLIYFQGNSAPDKSGLPSDRFSAERTGGSVSTLTIQRTQQEDSAVYLCASSFRTGGNSPLHFGNGTRLTVT.